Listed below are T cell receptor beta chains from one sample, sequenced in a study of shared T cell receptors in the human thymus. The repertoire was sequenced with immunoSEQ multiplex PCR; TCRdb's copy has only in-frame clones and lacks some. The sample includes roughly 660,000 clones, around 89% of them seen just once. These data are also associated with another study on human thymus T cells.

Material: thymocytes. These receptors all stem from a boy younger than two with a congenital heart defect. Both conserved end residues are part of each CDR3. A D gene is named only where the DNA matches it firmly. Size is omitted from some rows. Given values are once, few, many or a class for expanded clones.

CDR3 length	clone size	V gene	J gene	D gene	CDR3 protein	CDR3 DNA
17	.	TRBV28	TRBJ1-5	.	CASSPHREGDGNQPQHF	TGTGCCAGCAGTCCTCACCGCGAGGGGGATGGCAATCAGCCCCAGCATTTT
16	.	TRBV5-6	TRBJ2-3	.	CASSLACAPRTDTQYF	TGTGCCAGCAGCTTGGCGTGTGCCCCCAGGACAGATACGCAGTATTTT
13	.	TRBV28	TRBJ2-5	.	CASRPERWETQYF	TGTGCCAGCAGGCCTGAGAGGTGGGAGACCCAGTACTTC
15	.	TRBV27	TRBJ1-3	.	CASSLGGVYGNTIYF	TGTGCCAGCAGTTTAGGGGGGGTGTATGGAAACACCATATATTTT
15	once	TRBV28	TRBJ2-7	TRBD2	CASQGLAASSYEQYF	TGTGCCAGCCAGGGACTAGCGGCTTCCTCCTACGAGCAGTACTTC
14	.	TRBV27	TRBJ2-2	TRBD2	CASRAGRATGELFF	TGTGCCAGCCGCGCGGGGAGGGCCACCGGGGAGCTGTTTTTT
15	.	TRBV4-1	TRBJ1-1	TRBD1	CASSQDRTGGKGAFF	TGCGCCAGCAGCCAAGATAGGACAGGGGGCAAAGGAGCTTTCTTT
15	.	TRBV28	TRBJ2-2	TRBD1	CASRDRGTNTGELFF	TGTGCCAGCAGGGACAGGGGCACGAACACCGGGGAGCTGTTTTTT
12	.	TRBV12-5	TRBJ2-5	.	CASGLGSGTQYF	TGTGCTAGTGGTTTGGGGAGTGGGACCCAGTACTTC
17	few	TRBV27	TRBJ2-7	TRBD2	CASTSGTSGTNSYEQYF	TGTGCCAGCACCTCCGGGACTAGCGGAACCAACTCCTACGAGCAGTACTTC
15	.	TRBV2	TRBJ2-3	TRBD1	CASKRDRGSTDTQYF	TGTGCCAGCAAAAGGGACAGGGGTAGCACAGATACGCAGTATTTT
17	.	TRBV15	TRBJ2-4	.	CATSRPWTQLAKNIQYF	TGTGCCACCAGCAGACCATGGACACAGTTAGCCAAAAACATTCAGTACTTC
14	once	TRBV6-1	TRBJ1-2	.	CASPSGNKWDGYTF	TGTGCCAGCCCCTCAGGGAATAAGTGGGATGGCTACACCTTC
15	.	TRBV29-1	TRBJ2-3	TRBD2	CSVGLSGSRTDTQYF	TGCAGCGTTGGCCTTAGCGGGAGTAGGACAGATACGCAGTATTTT
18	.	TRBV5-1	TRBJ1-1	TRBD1	CASSLVARTGGPHTEAFF	TGCGCCAGCAGCTTGGTAGCAAGGACAGGGGGACCACACACTGAAGCTTTCTTT
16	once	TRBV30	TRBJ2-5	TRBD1	CAWSYGQGGPQETQYF	TGTGCCTGGAGTTATGGACAGGGAGGCCCCCAAGAGACCCAGTACTTC
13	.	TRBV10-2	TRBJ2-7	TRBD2	CASRGGSSYEQYF	TGCGCCAGCCGGGGGGGCTCTTCCTACGAGCAGTACTTC
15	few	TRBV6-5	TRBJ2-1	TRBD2	CASSYSTSGNNEQFF	TGTGCCAGCAGTTACTCGACTAGCGGGAACAATGAGCAGTTCTTC
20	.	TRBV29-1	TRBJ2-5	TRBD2	CSVGDRRRLAGGPNQETQYF	TGCAGCGTTGGGGACCGAAGGCGACTAGCGGGAGGGCCTAACCAAGAGACCCAGTACTTC
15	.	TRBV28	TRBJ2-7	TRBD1	CASSQRGTGAHEQYF	TGTGCCAGCAGCCAGAGGGGGACAGGGGCTCACGAGCAGTACTTC
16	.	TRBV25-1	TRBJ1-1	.	CASSEWGRTKNTEAFF	TGTGCCAGCAGTGAATGGGGACGGACTAAGAACACTGAAGCTTTCTTT
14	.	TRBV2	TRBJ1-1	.	CASRIPGHRKEAFF	TGTGCCAGCCGAATACCGGGACATCGTAAAGAAGCTTTCTTT
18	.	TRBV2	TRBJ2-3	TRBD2	CASSEAPSGRGLTDTQYF	TGTGCCAGCAGTGAAGCTCCTAGCGGGAGGGGTTTGACAGATACGCAGTATTTT
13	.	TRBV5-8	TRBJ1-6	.	CASSLPGVSPLHF	TGTGCCAGCAGCTTGCCAGGGGTTTCACCCCTCCACTTT
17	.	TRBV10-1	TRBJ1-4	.	CASRGIGGRSTNEKLFF	TGCGCCAGCAGAGGAATAGGGGGTAGGTCAACTAATGAAAAACTGTTTTTT
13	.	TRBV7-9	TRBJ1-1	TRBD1	CASSQGAATEAFF	TGTGCCAGCAGCCAGGGGGCGGCCACTGAAGCTTTCTTT
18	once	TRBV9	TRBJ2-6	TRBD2	CASSVASGESSGANVLTF	TGTGCCAGCAGCGTAGCTAGCGGGGAGAGCTCTGGGGCCAACGTCCTGACTTTC
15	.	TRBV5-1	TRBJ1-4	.	CASRLGHTIIEKLFF	TGCGCCAGCAGGTTGGGGCACACTATAATTGAAAAACTGTTTTTT
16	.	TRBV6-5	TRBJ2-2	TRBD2	CASSSTSGRDTGELFF	TGTGCCAGCAGTTCGACTAGCGGGAGGGACACCGGGGAGCTGTTTTTT
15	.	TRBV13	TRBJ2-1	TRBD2	CASSLAGGSYNEQFF	TGTGCCAGCAGCTTAGCGGGAGGGTCCTACAATGAGCAGTTCTTC
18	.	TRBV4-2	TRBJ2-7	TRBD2	CASSQGTSGNSPLWEQYF	TGTGCCAGCAGCCAAGGGACTAGCGGGAATTCCCCATTGTGGGAGCAGTACTTC
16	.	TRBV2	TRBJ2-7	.	CASSERGAGALYEQYF	TGTGCCAGCAGTGAAAGAGGGGCGGGGGCTCTGTACGAGCAGTACTTC
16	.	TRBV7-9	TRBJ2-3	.	CASSTSVGRGTDTQYF	TGTGCCAGCAGCACCTCGGTGGGCAGGGGCACAGATACGCAGTATTTT
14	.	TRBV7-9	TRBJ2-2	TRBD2	CASSPSGGTGELFF	TGTGCCAGCAGCCCATCGGGGGGGACCGGGGAGCTGTTTTTT
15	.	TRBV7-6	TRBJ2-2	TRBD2	CASSHQAGETGELFF	TGTGCCAGCAGCCACCAAGCGGGAGAGACCGGGGAGCTGTTTTTT
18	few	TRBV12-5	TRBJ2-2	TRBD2	CASGTTGTSGQNTGELFF	TGTGCTAGTGGTACAACCGGGACTAGCGGGCAAAACACCGGGGAGCTGTTTTTT
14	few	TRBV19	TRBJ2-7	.	CASSMSYLRYEQYF	TGTGCCAGTAGTATGTCCTACCTCCGCTACGAGCAGTACTTC
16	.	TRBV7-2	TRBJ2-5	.	CASSLWAGERQETQYF	TGTGCCAGCAGCTTATGGGCAGGGGAGAGGCAAGAGACCCAGTACTTC
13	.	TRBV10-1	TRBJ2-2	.	CASRAFHAGELFF	TGCGCCAGCAGGGCCTTCCATGCCGGGGAGCTGTTTTTT
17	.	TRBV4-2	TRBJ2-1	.	CASSQEKGVGGNDEQFF	TGTGCCAGCAGCCAAGAGAAGGGAGTGGGAGGTAACGATGAGCAGTTCTTC